Each of the 8 T cell receptor beta chains below was sequenced from the same sample in a study of shared clonotypes between healthy human individuals. Libraries were prepared by immunoSEQ multiplex PCR; TCRdb keeps only in-frame clonotypes and omits some of them. The table includes roughly 2.4 million clones, approximately 95% detected once. Sequences were obtained from naive CD4+ T cells sorted from blood. Subset described: CD45RA+ positively selected. The receptors were gathered from a man in his late teens or twenties in good health.

CDR3 region: CASNRGSHEQFF. Here the CDR3 DNA reads TGTGCCAGCAACAGAGGGTCCCATGAGCAGTTCTTC. The chain combines TRBV11-2 with TRBJ2-1; weak D call: TRBD2 (5 bases). The CDR3 has 12 amino acids. V was clipped by 7 bases and J by 8 bases, with 12 bases between them. Germline V CDR1 and CDR2: SGHAT, FQNNGV.

The chain employs TRBV7-3 and TRBJ2-3; the D gene is possibly TRBD1 (5 bases). This CDR3 has 13 residues. The V end lost 5 bases, the J end lost 7 bases, and 13 bases lay between the germline ends. CDR1 is SGHTA and CDR2 is FQGTGA in the germline V gene. The CDR3 region is CASSALQVNTQYF. Here the CDR3 DNA reads TGTGCCAGCAGCGCGTTACAGGTGAATACGCAGTATTTT.

The chain links TRBV6-6 to TRBJ2-7; D remains unclear. The CDR3 has 11 residues. Germline CDR1 and CDR2: MNHNY and SVGAGI (reference sequence). V lost 7 bases and J 4 bases, leaving 8 bases between the germline ends. CDR3 sequence reads: CASNSRYEQYF. CDR3 coding DNA: TGTGCCAGCAACTCACGGTACGAGCAGTACTTC.

The chain employs TRBV11-2 and TRBJ2-7, with D uncertain. Trimming removed 5 bases at V and 9 bases at J, with 17 bases between. Germline CDR1 is SGHAT and CDR2 is FQNNGV. The CDR3 length is 13 residues. This CDR3 reads CASSPHRGLGQYF. The CDR3 nucleotides read TGTGCCAGCAGCCCCCACCGCGGCTTGGGGCAGTACTTC.

In regard to this clone: The sample carries other DNA sequences with the same CDR3. V is TRBV7-9 and J is TRBJ2-3, with TRBD2 matching over 12 bases. Trimming removed 5 bases from V and 1 base from J; junction bases left unmatched: 4. The CDR3 has 16 amino acids. Germline V gene lookup returns CDR1 SEHNR and CDR2 FQNEAQ (reference sequence). DNA of the CDR3: TGTGCCAGCAGCCCCAGACTAGCGGGGGGCACAGATACGCAGTATTTT. Its protein product is CASSPRLAGGTDTQYF. The full variable domain, with the rest looked up from reference TRBV7-9 and TRBJ2-3, is DTGVSQNPRHKITKRGQNVTFRCDPISEHNRLYWYRQTLGQGPEFLTYFQNEAQLEKSRLLSDRFSAERPKGSFSTLEIQRTEQGDSAMYLCASSPRLAGGTDTQYFGPGTRLTVL.

The CDR3 spells CASSERQTNEKLFF. CDR3 bases: TGTGCCAGCAGTGAAAGGCAGACTAATGAAAAACTGTTTTTT. The chain uses TRBV2 and TRBJ1-4; D is ambiguous. Per germline, CDR1 SNHLY and CDR2 FYNNEI. V was pared by 2 bases and J by 2 bases, with 6 bases between. The CDR3 sequence is 14 residues long.

The chain links TRBV10-2 to TRBJ1-2; D gene unclear. Germline CDR1 is WSHSY and CDR2 is SAAADI. Between the trimmed V and J ends, which lost 4 bases and 7 bases, there was a span of 10 bases. CDR3 length: 12 residues. The CDR3 region has the DNA TGCGCCAGCAGTGGAGTGGGAAGTGGCTACACCTTC. The encoded protein is CASSGVGSGYTF.

This chain uses TRBV4-3 with TRBJ1-5; D gene unclear. CDR1 and CDR2 (germline): LGHNA, YSLEER. With 0 bases removed from V and 4 bases from J, the gap between germline ends came to 13 bases. The CDR3 length is 16 residues. CDR3 in DNA: TGCGCCAGCAGCCAAGAATACAGCCCCTCGAATCAGCCCCAGCATTTT. Translating it yields CASSQEYSPSNQPQHF.